This TCR beta chain was profiled in a study of T cells in Graves' hyperthyroidism and ophthalmopathy. Overall study results and limits: In validation, the model predicted ophthalmopathy. These predictions came a median about 6 months before onset. Ophthalmopathy and stable hyperthyroidism were told apart by a 13 V-J model. Blood also showed most of the thyroid clonotypes that were expanded above 0.001.

The ends were cut back, 4 bases at V and 0 bases at J, with 7 bases in the middle. The germline gives CDR1 SGDLS, CDR2 YYNGEE. The CDR3 extends over 13 amino acids. Template material for amplifying TCR beta CDR3 regions consisted of RNA transcripts. HTBI primers were employed in a first-round RT-PCR of the TCR CDR3. MiXCR, run by TCRdb on the multiplex PCR reads, gives a single entry per CDR3 protein. This table has roughly 93,000 distinct CDR3 sequences, 40% appearing once. Lactation, pregnancy, other autoimmune disease or uncontrolled infection excluded patients. The sample holds many counts of this clonotype. The antigen is unknown.

The specimen sequenced was peripheral blood or thyroid tissue (not recorded which). The J gene is TRBJ1-1, the V gene TRBV9; D not certain. The receptor was derived from a woman aged 25 to 39 with Graves' hyperthyroidism. This CDR3 reads CASSSLVNTEAFF. Here the CDR3 DNA reads TGTGCCAGCAGCTCCCTAGTGAACACTGAAGCTTTCTTT.